These 6 T cell receptor beta chains came from one sample sequenced in a study of T cell responses to AZD1222 COVID-19 vaccine. TCRdb's copy holds only in-frame clones and misses some; the assay was immunoSEQ multiplex PCR. The sample lists roughly 160,000 clones, around 90% occurring once. The material was peripheral blood, obtained 28 days after the second AZD1222 dose. The source of these receptors is an adult who received the AZD1222 COVID-19 vaccine.

This chain joins TRBV7-2 and TRBJ1-6, with TRBD1 matching 7 bases. Germline V gives CDR1 SGHTA, CDR2 FQGNSA. The CDR3 covers 14 residues. V lost 11 bases to trimming and J lost 7 bases; unmatched junction nucleotides: 11. CDR3: CASRAGTANSPLHF. DNA of the CDR3: TGTGCCTCAAGGGCCGGGACAGCCAATTCACCCCTCCACTTT.

About this clone itself: This CDR3 is also generated by other DNA sequences in the sample. The V and J genes are TRBV28 and TRBJ2-5; D gene unclear. Germline V gives CDR1 MDHEN, CDR2 SYDVKM. The CDR3 length is 12 residues. V lost 4 bases and J 2 bases, leaving 5 bases between the germline ends. The CDR3 DNA is TGTGCCAGCAGTTCTACTCAAGAGACCCAGTACTTC. Translation: CASSSTQETQYF.

The V gene is TRBV28, the J gene TRBJ2-2; 9 bases line up with TRBD2. The CDR3 runs 18 residues. With V trimmed by 1 base and J by 0 bases, 6 bases remained unmatched. Germline V gene lookup returns CDR1 MDHEN and CDR2 SYDVKM. This CDR3 reads CASSLSLSGSSNTGELFF. CDR3 coding DNA: TGTGCCAGCAGTTTATCACTTAGCGGGAGCTCGAACACCGGGGAGCTGTTTTTT.

V usage is TRBV14 and J usage is TRBJ1-5, with 9 bases matching TRBD1. This CDR3 has 15 amino acids. The germline CDR1 and CDR2 sequences are SGHDN and FVKESK. The J segment lost 7 bases and the V segment lost 5 bases, leaving 9 bases of the junction unmatched. Written as DNA, the CDR3 is TGTGCCAGCAGCAAGGGACAGGGATATGGACAGCCCCAGCATTTT. Amino acids: CASSKGQGYGQPQHF.

This chain connects TRBV28 to TRBJ2-4, with 8 bases aligning to TRBD2. With 3 bases clipped from V and 6 bases from J, the junction kept 4 bases outside the gene matches. CDR3 length: 14 amino acids. Germline V CDR1 and CDR2: MDHEN, SYDVKM. The CDR3: CASSFGGAINIQYF. CDR3 nucleotides: TGTGCCAGCAGTTTCGGGGGGGCGATAAACATTCAGTACTTC.

The table lists this clone with a count of one. This chain connects TRBV20-1 to TRBJ1-1; a possible D gene is TRBD1 (5 bases). The length of the CDR3 is 12 residues. Trimming removed 3 bases at V and 6 bases at J, with 11 bases between. CDR1 is DFQATT, CDR2 SNEGSKA, per germline (reference sequence). Written as DNA, the CDR3 is TGCAGTGCTAGTCATGTCAGGGCTGAAGCTTTCTTT. It encodes CSASHVRAEAFF.